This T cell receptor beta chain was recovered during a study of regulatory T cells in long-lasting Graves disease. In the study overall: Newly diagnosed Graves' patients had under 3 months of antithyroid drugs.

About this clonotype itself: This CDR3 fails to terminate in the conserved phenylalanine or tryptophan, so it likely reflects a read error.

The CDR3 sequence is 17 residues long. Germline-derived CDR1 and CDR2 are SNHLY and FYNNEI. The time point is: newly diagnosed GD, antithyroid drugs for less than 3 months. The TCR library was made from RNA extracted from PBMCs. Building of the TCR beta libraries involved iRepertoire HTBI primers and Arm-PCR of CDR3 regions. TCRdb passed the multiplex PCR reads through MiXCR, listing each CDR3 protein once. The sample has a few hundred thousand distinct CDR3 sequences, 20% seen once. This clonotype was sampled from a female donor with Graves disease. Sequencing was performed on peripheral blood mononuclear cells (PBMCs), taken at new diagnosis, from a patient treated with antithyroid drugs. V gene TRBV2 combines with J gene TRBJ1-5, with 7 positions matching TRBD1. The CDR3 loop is CASRVGNRQGGKQPQHS. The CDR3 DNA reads TGTGCCAGCAGGGTAGGGAACCGGCAGGGGGGCAAACAGCCCCAGCATTCT.